The entry below gives a single T cell receptor beta chain sequence along with its context. Its matching antigen is unknown. This sample was taken from a study of cytomegalovirus exposure and HLA in healthy donors. Regarding the study as a whole: Most TCR beta V segments were productive about 90% or about 30% of the time in an earlier analysis.

Per germline, CDR1 SGHTA and CDR2 FQGTGA. V lost 3 bases, J lost 10 bases, and 8 bases stayed unmatched. The CDR3 contains 15 residues. This PCR relied on a set of 60 Vbeta primers and 13 Jbeta primers. Clones were sequenced by immunoSEQ multiplex PCR, and TCRdb holds only the in-frame ones, with some missing. The sample shows about 93,000 clones, 78% of them seen only once. The receptor was isolated from a woman in her 40s in good health and CMV-seronegative. The sample consisted of PBMCs. This chain uses TRBV7-3 with TRBJ1-6, with 8 bases matching TRBD1. CDR3 loop: CASSLSPGGESPLHF. CDR3 sequence (DNA): TGTGCCAGCAGCTTGTCGCCAGGGGGCGAATCACCCCTCCACTTT.